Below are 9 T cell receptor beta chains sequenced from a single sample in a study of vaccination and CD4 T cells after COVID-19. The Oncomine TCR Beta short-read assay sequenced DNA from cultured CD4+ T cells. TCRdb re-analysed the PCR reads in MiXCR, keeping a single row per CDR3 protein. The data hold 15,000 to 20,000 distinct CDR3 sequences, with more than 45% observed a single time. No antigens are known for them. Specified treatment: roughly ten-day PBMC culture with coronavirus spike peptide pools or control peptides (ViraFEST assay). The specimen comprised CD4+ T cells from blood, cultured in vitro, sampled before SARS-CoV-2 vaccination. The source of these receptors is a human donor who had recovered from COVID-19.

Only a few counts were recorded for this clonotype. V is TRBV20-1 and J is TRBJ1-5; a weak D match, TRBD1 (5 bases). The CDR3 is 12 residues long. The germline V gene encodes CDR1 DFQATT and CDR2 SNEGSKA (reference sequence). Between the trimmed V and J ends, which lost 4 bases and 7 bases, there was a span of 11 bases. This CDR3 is CSAISGQQPQHF. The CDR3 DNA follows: TGCAGTGCTATCTCGGGGCAACAGCCCCAGCATTTT.

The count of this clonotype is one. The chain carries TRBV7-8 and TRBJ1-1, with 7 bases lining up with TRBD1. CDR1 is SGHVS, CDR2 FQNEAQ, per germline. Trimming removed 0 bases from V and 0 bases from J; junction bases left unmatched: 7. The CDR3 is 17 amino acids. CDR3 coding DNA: TGTGCCAGCAGCTTAGCTTCAGGGGGAAGTATGAACACTGAAGCTTTCTTT. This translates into CASSLASGGSMNTEAFF.

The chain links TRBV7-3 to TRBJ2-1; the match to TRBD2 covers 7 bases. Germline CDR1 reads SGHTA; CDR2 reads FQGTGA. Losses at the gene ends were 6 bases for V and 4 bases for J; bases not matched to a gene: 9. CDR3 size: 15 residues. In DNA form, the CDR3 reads TGTGCCAGCAGTAAAAGCGGGATCGATTACAATGAGCAGTTCTTC. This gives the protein CASSKSGIDYNEQFF.

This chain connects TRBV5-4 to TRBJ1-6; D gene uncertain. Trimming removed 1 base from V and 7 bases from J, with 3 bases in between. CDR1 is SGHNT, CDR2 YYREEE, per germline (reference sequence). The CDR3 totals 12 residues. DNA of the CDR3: TGTGCCAGCAGCTTGCAGAATTCACCCCTCCACTTT. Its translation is CASSLQNSPLHF.

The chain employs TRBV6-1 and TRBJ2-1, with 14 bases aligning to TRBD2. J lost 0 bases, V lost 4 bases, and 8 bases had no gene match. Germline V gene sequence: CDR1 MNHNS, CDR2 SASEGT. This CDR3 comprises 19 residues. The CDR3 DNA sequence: TGTGCCAGCAGTGCCGCGACTAGCGGGAGGGGGAGCTCCTACAATGAGCAGTTCTTC. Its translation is CASSAATSGRGSSYNEQFF.

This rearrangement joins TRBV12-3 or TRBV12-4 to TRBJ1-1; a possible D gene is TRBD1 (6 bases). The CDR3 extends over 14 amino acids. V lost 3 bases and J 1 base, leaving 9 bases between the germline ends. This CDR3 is CASSLGHGNTEAFF. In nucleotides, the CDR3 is TGTGCCAGCAGTTTGGGACACGGGAACACTGAAGCTTTCTTT.

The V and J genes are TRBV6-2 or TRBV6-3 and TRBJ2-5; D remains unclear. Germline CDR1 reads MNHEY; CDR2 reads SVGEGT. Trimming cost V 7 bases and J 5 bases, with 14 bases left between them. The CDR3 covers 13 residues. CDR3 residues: CASNRPGRETQYF. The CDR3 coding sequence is TGTGCCAGCAACCGACCGGGTCGGGAGACCCAGTACTTC.

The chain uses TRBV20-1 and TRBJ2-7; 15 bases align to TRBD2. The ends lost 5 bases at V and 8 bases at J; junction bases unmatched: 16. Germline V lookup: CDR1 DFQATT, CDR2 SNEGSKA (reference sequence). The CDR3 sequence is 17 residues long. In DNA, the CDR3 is TGCAGTGCTGCTTTGGGACTAGCGGGGGGTCCTCCTACGAAGCAGTACTTC. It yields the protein CSAALGLAGGPPTKQYF.

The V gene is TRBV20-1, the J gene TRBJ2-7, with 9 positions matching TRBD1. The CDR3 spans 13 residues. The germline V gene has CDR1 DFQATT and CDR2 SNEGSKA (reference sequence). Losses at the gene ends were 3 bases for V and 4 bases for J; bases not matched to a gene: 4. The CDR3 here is CSASRDRAYEQYF. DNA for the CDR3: TGCAGTGCTAGTAGGGACAGGGCGTACGAGCAGTACTTC.